Following are 14 T cell receptor beta chains from one sample sequenced in a study of OX40 agonist ivuxolimab in advanced cancers. Measured with immunoSEQ multiplex PCR; TCRdb has only the in-frame clones, and not every one. The sample holds about 64,000 clones; about 85% are singletons and the top ten take around 3%. The sample here was CD4+ or CD8+ T cells sorted from blood, taken in a trial of the OX40 agonist ivuxolimab. These receptor sequences come from an adult with an advanced solid tumor such as melanoma, head and neck, liver or kidney cancer.

This chain uses TRBV5-1 with TRBJ2-1; TRBD1 aligns across 7 bases. Germline loops: CDR1 SGHRS, CDR2 YFSETQ. The CDR3 runs to 15 residues. Unmatched junction bases numbered 7, after V lost 5 bases and J lost 2 bases. CDR3 loop: CASRPGTATYNEQFF. The CDR3 coding sequence is TGCGCCAGCAGACCCGGGACAGCCACCTACAATGAGCAGTTCTTC.

About this clone itself: A junction end diverges from the germline sequence, so it may reflect a read error. The rearrangement joins TRBV7-7 to TRBJ2-5; D remains unclear. Germline CDR1 and CDR2: SSHAT and FNYEAQ (reference sequence). CDR3 size: 13 residues. CDR3 DNA sequence: TGTGCTAGCAGCTTAGTACGGACAGAGACCCAGTACTTC. This codes for CASSLVRTETQYF.

This chain joins TRBV9 and TRBJ2-2; TRBD2 agrees at 8 bases. The CDR3 sequence is 17 residues long. The germline V gene has CDR1 SGDLS and CDR2 YYNGEE. The ends lost 3 bases at V and 5 bases at J; junction bases unmatched: 12. CDR3 DNA sequence: TGTGCCAGCAGCGCCTTCCCGGAGCGGGGGAGGACCGGGGAGCTGTTTTTT. This encodes CASSAFPERGRTGELFF.

J is TRBJ2-5 and V is TRBV7-9; D not certain. Germline loops: CDR1 SEHNR, CDR2 FQNEAQ (reference sequence). The V gene lost 1 base and the J gene lost 5 bases, with 5 bases spanning the gap. This CDR3 spans 12 amino acids. CDR3 protein: CASSLGSETQYF. CDR3 in DNA: TGTGCCAGCAGCTTAGGGAGCGAGACCCAGTACTTC.

The chain recombines TRBV5-1 with TRBJ1-2; D unclear. V lost 0 bases and J lost 6, with 9 bases in between. The CDR3 has 13 amino acids. Germline loops: CDR1 SGHRS, CDR2 YFSETQ. CDR3 sequence (DNA): TGCGCCAGCAGCTTGGAAGGGAACGATGGCTACACCTTC. It encodes CASSLEGNDGYTF.

The CDR3: CAWSVGVEYGELFF. CDR3 bases: TGTGCCTGGAGTGTGGGGGTGGAGTACGGGGAGCTGTTTTTT. The chain joins TRBV30 to TRBJ2-2; D possibly uses TRBD1 or TRBD2 (5 bases each). Trimming removed 0 bases from V and 7 bases from J, with 12 bases in between. The CDR3 has 14 amino acids. Germline loops: CDR1 GTSNPN, CDR2 SVGIG (reference sequence).

This clone was picked up a small number of times. V gene TRBV20-1 combines with J gene TRBJ1-1; the D is unclear. The CDR3 runs to 11 residues. V dropped 0 bases and J dropped 2 bases, with 1 base sitting between them. Per germline, CDR1 DFQATT and CDR2 SNEGSKA (reference sequence). The CDR3 DNA is TGCAGTGCTAGAGAAAACACTGAAGCTTTCTTT. Translation gives CSARENTEAFF.

The chain couples TRBV5-6 to TRBJ2-3; 8 bases line up with TRBD2. The CDR3 covers 15 residues. The junction had 9 bases not matched to a gene; V was cut back by 3 bases and J by 6 bases. CDR1 is SGHDT and CDR2 is YYEEEE in the germline V gene. The CDR3 is CASSWRGEGRDTQYF. The CDR3 nucleotides are TGTGCCAGCAGCTGGCGGGGGGAGGGCCGTGATACGCAGTATTTT.

CDR3 residues: CASSLARASEQYF. As DNA, the CDR3 is TGTGCCAGCAGCTTAGCCCGGGCATCCGAGCAGTACTTC. The rearrangement joins TRBV7-2 to TRBJ2-7, with D unresolved. Deletions cut 0 bases from V and 6 bases from J, with 9 bases between. This CDR3 is 13 amino acids long. CDR1 SGHTA and CDR2 FQGNSA come from the germline V gene. The whole variable domain, filled in from reference TRBV7-2 and TRBJ2-7, reads GAGVSQSPSNKVTEKGKDVELRCDPISGHTALYWYRQSLGQGLEFLIYFQGNSAPDKSGLPSDRFSAERTGGSVSTLTIQRTQQEDSAVYLCASSLARASEQYFGPGTRLTVT.

The V call is TRBV7-9, the J call TRBJ2-5; 8 bases align to TRBD2. Germline V gene data show CDR1 as SEHNR and CDR2 as FQNEAQ (reference sequence). V shed 4 bases, J shed 5 bases, and the junction held 6 bases outside the gene matches. The CDR3 spans 14 residues. The CDR3 DNA is TGTGCCAGCAGCTCCGTTTCGGGAGGGGAGACCCAGTACTTC. This codes for CASSSVSGGETQYF. Using reference TRBV7-9 and TRBJ2-5 for the parts outside the CDR3, the full variable domain is DTGVSQNPRHKITKRGQNVTFRCDPISEHNRLYWYRQTLGQGPEFLTYFQNEAQLEKSRLLSDRFSAERPKGSFSTLEIQRTEQGDSAMYLCASSSVSGGETQYFGPGTRLLVL.

This clone has more than one count but fewer than ten. This chain joins TRBV9 and TRBJ1-5; tentatively, D is TRBD1 (5 bases). With 4 bases removed from V and 5 bases from J, the gap between germline ends came to 10 bases. CDR1 is SGDLS and CDR2 is YYNGEE in the germline V gene. This CDR3 has 13 residues. The DNA of the CDR3 is TGTGCCAGCAGCCCGGGACCCTATCAGCCCCAGCATTTT. Translating gives CASSPGPYQPQHF. Using reference TRBV9 and TRBJ1-5 for the parts outside the CDR3, the full variable domain is DSGVTQTPKHLITATGQRVTLRCSPRSGDLSVYWYQQSLDQGLQFLIQYYNGEERAKGNILERFSAQQFPDLHSELNLSSLELGDSALYFCASSPGPYQPQHFGDGTRLSIL.

This chain joins TRBV5-1 and TRBJ2-3; TRBD2 agrees at 8 bases. Germline CDR1 SGHRS, CDR2 YFSETQ. V shed 0 bases, J shed 3 bases, and the junction held 12 bases outside the gene matches. This CDR3 is 18 amino acids long. CDR3 bases: TGCGCCAGCAGCTTGGCCCGGATGGGGAGCGGGAGTACAGATACGCAGTATTTT. Its translation: CASSLARMGSGSTDTQYF.

V usage is TRBV5-1 and J usage is TRBJ2-1; possible D gene TRBD1, 5 bases. V lost 7 bases and J 0 bases, leaving 8 bases between the germline ends. Germline CDR1 and CDR2: SGHRS and YFSETQ. CDR3 length equals 13 residues. The CDR3 bases are TGCGCCAGCTGCGACAGCTCCTACAATGAGCAGTTCTTC. Translating gives CASCDSSYNEQFF.

V usage is TRBV14 and J usage is TRBJ2-1; no definite D call. The germline V gene has CDR1 SGHDN and CDR2 FVKESK. CDR3 size: 17 residues. The germline V and J ends were trimmed by 1 base and 2 bases, with 15 bases remaining between them. The CDR3 DNA follows: TGTGCCAGCAGCCAAGCCCCCCCCGGGTGGGCCTACAATGAGCAGTTCTTC. This encodes CASSQAPPGWAYNEQFF.